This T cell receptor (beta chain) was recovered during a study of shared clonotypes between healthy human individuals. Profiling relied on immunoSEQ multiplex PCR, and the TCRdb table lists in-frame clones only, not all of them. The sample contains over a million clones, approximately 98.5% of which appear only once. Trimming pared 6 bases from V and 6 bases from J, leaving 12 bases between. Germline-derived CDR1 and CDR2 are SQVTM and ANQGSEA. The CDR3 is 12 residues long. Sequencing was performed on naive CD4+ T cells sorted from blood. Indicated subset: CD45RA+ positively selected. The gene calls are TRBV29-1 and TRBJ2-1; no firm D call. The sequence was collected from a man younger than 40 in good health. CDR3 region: CSVGALGNEQFF. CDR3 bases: TGCAGCGTGGGCGCTCTAGGCAATGAGCAGTTCTTC.